Below, one TCR beta chain is given with its context. CDR3 length: 15 residues. The V gene end was trimmed by 5 bases and the J gene end by 4 bases; junction bases not matched to a gene: 5. Looked up from germline, CDR1 is MNHEY and CDR2 is SVGEGT. This record comes from a study of blood T cells in healthy people across ages. Researchers collected about 9.1 milliliters of peripheral blood from every single donor. Extractions gave at least 5.5 micrograms of total RNA per sample. Primers used in a second PCR of roughly 7 to 12 cycles were a sample-barcoded 5' primer and a J-beta primer mix. MiXCR, run by TCRdb on the 5' RACE reads, gives a single entry per CDR3 protein. The table shows just under 900,000 distinct CDR3 sequences, with less than 35% occurring only once.

The chain combines TRBV6-2 or TRBV6-3 with TRBJ2-2; 9 bases line up with TRBD1. The sequence derives from a woman of 80 years or more in good health. The material sequenced was blood. The CDR3 nucleotides are TGTGCCAGCAGTGCACGGGACAGGGTCACCGGGGAGCTGTTTTTT. Its translation: CASSARDRVTGELFF.